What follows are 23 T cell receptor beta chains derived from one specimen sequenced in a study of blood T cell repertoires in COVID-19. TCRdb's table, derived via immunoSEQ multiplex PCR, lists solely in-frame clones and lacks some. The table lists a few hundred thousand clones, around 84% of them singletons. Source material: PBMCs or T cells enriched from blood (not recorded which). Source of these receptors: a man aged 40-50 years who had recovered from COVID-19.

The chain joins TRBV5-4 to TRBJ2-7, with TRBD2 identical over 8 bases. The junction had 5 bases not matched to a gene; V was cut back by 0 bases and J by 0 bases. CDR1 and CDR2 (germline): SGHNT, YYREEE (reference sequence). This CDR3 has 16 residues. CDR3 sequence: CASSLAASGYSYEQYF. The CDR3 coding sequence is TGTGCCAGCAGCTTGGCAGCTAGCGGGTACTCCTACGAGCAGTACTTC.

CDR3 in amino acids: CASTSLGGVGSTEAFF. DNA for the CDR3: TGTGCCAGCACCTCCCTAGGGGGGGTTGGCAGCACTGAAGCTTTCTTT. V is TRBV7-8 and J is TRBJ1-1, with TRBD1 as a possible D gene (6 bases). The CDR3 contains 16 residues. Germline lookup yields CDR1 SGHVS and CDR2 FQNEAQ. Trimming removed 7 bases at V and 4 bases at J, with 22 bases between.

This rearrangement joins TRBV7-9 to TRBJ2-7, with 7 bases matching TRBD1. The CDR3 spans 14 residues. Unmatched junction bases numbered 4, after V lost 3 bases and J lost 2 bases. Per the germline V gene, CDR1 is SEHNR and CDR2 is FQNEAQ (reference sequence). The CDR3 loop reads CASSFTGVAYEQYF. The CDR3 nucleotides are TGTGCCAGCAGCTTCACAGGGGTCGCCTACGAGCAGTACTTC.

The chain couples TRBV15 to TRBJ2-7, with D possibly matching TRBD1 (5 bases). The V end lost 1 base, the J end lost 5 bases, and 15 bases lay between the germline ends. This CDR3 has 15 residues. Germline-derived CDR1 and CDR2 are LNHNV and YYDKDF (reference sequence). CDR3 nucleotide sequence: TGTGCCACCAGCAGAGCAGGGTCAGGGCCGCACGAGCAGTACTTC. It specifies CATSRAGSGPHEQYF.

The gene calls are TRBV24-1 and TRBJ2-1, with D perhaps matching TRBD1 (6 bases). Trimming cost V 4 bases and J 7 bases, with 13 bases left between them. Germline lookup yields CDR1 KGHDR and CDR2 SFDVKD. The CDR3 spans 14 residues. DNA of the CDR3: TGTGCCACCAGTGACCCGGTTACAGGGAATGAGCAGTTCTTC. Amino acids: CATSDPVTGNEQFF.

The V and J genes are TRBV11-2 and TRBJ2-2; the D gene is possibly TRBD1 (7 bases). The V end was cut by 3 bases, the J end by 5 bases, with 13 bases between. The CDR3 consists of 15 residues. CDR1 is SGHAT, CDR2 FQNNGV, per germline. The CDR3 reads CASSFIQGTTGELFF. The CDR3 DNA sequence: TGTGCCAGCAGCTTTATACAGGGGACTACCGGGGAGCTGTTTTTT. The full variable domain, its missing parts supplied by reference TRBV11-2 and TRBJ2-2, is EAGVAQSPRYKIIEKRQSVAFWCNPISGHATLYWYQQILGQGPKLLIQFQNNGVVDDSQLPKDRFSAERLKGVDSTLKIQPAKLEDSAVYLCASSFIQGTTGELFFGEGSRLTVL.

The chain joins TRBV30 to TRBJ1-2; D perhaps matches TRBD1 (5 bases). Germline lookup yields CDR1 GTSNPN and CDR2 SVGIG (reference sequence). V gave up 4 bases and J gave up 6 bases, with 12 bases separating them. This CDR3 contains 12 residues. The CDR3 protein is CAWTGNGDGYTF. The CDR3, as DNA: TGTGCCTGGACAGGGAATGGCGATGGCTACACCTTC. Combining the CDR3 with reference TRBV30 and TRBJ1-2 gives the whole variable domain SQTIHQWPATLVQPVGSPLSLECTVEGTSNPNLYWYRQAAGRGLQLLFYSVGIGQISSEVPQNLSASRPQDRQFILSSKKLLLSDSGFYLCAWTGNGDGYTFGSGTRLTVV.

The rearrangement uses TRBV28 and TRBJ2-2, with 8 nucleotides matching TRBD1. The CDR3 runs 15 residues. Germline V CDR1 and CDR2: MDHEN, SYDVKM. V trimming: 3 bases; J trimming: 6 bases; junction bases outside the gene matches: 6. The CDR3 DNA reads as TGTGCCAGCAGTTTGGGGACAGGCATGGCCGGGGAGCTGTTTTTT. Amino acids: CASSLGTGMAGELFF.

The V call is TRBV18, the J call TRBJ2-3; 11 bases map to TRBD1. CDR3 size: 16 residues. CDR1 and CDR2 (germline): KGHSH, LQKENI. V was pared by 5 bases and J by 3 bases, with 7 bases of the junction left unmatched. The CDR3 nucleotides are TGTGCCAGCTCATCCTGGACAGGGGGCAGAACAGATACGCAGTATTTT. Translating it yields CASSSWTGGRTDTQYF. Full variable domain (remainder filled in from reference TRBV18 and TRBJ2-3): NAGVMQNPRHLVRRRGQEARLRCSPMKGHSHVYWYRQLPEEGLKFMVYLQKENIIDESGMPKERFSAEFPKEGPSILRIQQVVRGDSAAYFCASSSWTGGRTDTQYFGPGTRLTVL.

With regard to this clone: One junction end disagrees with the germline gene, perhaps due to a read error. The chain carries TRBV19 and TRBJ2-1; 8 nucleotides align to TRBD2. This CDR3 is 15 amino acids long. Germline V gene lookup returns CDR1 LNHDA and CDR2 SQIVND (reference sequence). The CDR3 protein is CASSDSGSGYSEQFF. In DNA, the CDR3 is TGTGCCAGTAGTGACAGCGGGAGTGGGTACAGTGAGCAGTTCTTC.

The CDR3 region has the DNA TGCGCCAGCAGCTTACTAGCGGGAGGTGGACAAGAGACCCAGTACTTC. Residues: CASSLLAGGGQETQYF. The rearrangement links TRBV5-1 to TRBJ2-5; 12 bases agree with TRBD2. Unmatched junction bases numbered 4, after V lost 2 bases and J lost 2 bases. Germline values: CDR1 SGHRS, CDR2 YFSETQ. The CDR3 is 16 amino acids.

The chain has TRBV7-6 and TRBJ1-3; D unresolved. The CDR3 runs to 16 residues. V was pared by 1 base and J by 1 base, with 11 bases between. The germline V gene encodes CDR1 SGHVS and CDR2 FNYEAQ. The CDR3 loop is CASSLGGGSSGNTIYF. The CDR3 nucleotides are TGTGCCAGCAGCTTAGGCGGAGGGTCTTCTGGAAACACCATATATTTT.

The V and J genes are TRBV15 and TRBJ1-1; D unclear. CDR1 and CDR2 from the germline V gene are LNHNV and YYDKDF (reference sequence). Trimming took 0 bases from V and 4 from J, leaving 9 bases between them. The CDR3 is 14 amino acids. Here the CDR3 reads CATSRDFSSTEAFF. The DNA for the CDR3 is TGTGCCACCAGCAGAGACTTTAGCAGCACTGAAGCTTTCTTT.

The CDR3 nucleotides read TGTGCCAGCAGCGACAGGGTGGGGTTTGGTACGACTAATGAAAAACTGTTTTTT. Translated: CASSDRVGFGTTNEKLFF. The chain couples TRBV7-9 to TRBJ1-4, with TRBD1 identical over 7 bases. Trimming at V came to 5 bases and at J to 2 bases, leaving 14 bases not matched to a gene. The germline gives CDR1 SEHNR, CDR2 FQNEAQ (reference sequence). This CDR3 has 18 residues.

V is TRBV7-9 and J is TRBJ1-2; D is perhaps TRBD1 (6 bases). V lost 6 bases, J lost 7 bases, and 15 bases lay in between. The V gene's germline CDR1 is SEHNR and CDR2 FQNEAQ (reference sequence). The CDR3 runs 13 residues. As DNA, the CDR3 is TGTGCCAGCAGTCACGCAGGGGAGAGTGGCTACACCTTC. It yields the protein CASSHAGESGYTF.

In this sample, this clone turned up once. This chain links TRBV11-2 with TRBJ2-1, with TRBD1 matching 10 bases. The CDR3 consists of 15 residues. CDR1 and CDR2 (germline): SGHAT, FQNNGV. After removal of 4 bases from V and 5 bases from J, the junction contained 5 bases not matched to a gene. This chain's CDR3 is CASSWGQGINNEQFF. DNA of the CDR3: TGTGCCAGCAGCTGGGGACAGGGGATAAACAATGAGCAGTTCTTC.

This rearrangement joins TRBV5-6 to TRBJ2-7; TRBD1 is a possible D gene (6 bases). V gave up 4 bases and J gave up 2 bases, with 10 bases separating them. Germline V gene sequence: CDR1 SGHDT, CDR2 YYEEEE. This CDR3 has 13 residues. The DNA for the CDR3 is TGTGCCAGCAGCACGGACAGCGCCTACGAGCAGTACTTC. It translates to CASSTDSAYEQYF.

CDR3 DNA: TGTGCCAGCAGTGAATACGGACTAGCGGATGAGCAGTTCTTC. Protein product: CASSEYGLADEQFF. The chain links TRBV2 to TRBJ2-1, with TRBD2 matching 10 bases. Germline V lookup: CDR1 SNHLY, CDR2 FYNNEI. The CDR3 loop spans 14 amino acids. Trimming removed 2 bases from V and 8 bases from J; junction bases left unmatched: 3.

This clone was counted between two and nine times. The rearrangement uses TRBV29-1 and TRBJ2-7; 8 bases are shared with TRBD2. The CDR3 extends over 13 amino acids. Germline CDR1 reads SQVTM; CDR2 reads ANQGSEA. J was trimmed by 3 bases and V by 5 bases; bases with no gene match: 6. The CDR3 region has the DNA TGCAGCGTTAGCGGGGGCCTCGGCTACGAGCAGTACTTC. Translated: CSVSGGLGYEQYF.

CDR3 region: CASSRRTGIYEQYF. The CDR3 DNA follows: TGTGCCAGCAGCAGACGGACAGGGATCTACGAGCAGTACTTC. This chain joins TRBV21-1 and TRBJ2-7; TRBD1, the table's D call, lacks a check against the DNA. TRBV21-1 constitutes a pseudogene. CDR3 length: 14 residues.

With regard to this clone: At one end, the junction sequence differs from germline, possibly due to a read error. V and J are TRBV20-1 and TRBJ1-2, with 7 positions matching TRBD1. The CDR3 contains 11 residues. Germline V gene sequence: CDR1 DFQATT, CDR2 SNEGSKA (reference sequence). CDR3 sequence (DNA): TGCAGTGCAACAGGGACAGAGATCTTAAAATTC. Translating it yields CSATGTEILKF.

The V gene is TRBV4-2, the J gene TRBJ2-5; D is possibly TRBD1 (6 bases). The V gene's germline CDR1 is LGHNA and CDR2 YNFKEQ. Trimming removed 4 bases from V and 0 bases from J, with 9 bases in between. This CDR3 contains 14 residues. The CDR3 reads CASSPRTDQETQYF. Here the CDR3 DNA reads TGTGCCAGCAGCCCGAGGACAGACCAAGAGACCCAGTACTTC.

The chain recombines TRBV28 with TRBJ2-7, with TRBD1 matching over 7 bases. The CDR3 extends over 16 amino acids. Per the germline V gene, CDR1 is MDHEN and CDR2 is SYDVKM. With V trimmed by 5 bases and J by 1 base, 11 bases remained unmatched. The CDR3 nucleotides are TGTGCCAGCAGTAAACCCTCGACAGGGAATTCCTACGAGCAGTACTTC. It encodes CASSKPSTGNSYEQYF.